Here is one TCR beta chain with its context. Its cognate antigen is unknown. The study ran its PCR with 60 Vbeta and 13 Jbeta primers. Clones were read by immunoSEQ multiplex PCR, and TCRdb kept only the in-frame ones, dropping some. The sample carries about 95,000 clones, 60% to 80% recorded once. The data were taken from a study of cytomegalovirus exposure and HLA in healthy donors. Germline CDR1 and CDR2: SGHNT and YENEEA. This CDR3 is 15 amino acids long. Trimming took 4 bases from V and 1 from J; bases not matched to a gene: 3. Broader study findings: CMV serostatus was the sole immune exposure information available.

The receptor was derived from a woman aged 45 to 65 in good health and CMV-seropositive. The chain uses TRBV11-3 and TRBJ2-2; 7 bases are shared with TRBD1. Sample: PBMCs. CDR3 sequence reads: CASSSRQGNTGELFF. CDR3 bases: TGTGCCAGCAGCTCGAGACAGGGGAACACCGGGGAGCTGTTTTTT.